These T cell receptor beta chains were read from a single sample in a study of T cell responses to AZD1222 COVID-19 vaccine. Sequencing was performed with immunoSEQ multiplex PCR; in TCRdb, only in-frame clones are kept and a portion is missing. This sample yields 25,000 or so clones, of which 92% are seen a single time; approximately 8% belongs to the top ten. The sequences come from peripheral blood, collected 28 days after the second AZD1222 dose. The receptor set was obtained from an adult who received the AZD1222 COVID-19 vaccine. Both conserved end residues are trimmed from each CDR3.

>TRBJ2-2|TRBV4-1
ASSRGPVNTGELF
>TRBJ2-7|TRBV7-9
ASSLATGGRSYEQY
>TRBJ2-3|TRBV10-3
ATKRESTDTQY
>TRBJ2-1|TRBV14
ASSQPRDRGLGGYNEQF
>TRBJ1-3|TRBV29-1
SVRTGGTGNTIY
>TRBJ2-7|TRBV6-2/TRBV6-3
ASSPGTSSYEQY
>TRBJ1-1|TRBV19
ASRAGDVGTEAF
>TRBJ1-5|TRBV28
ASSYRQGSQPQH
>TRBJ1-3|TRBV4-1
ASSRLFLAVIGNTIY
>TRBJ1-4|TRBV7-2
ASSSHLGSLEKLF
>TRBJ2-7|TRBV3-1/TRBV3-2
ASSLAWYEQY
>TRBJ2-1|TRBV6-2/TRBV6-3
ASSLAHHRDYPPKRRQF
>TRBJ1-2|TRBV29-1
SVAPSEYGYT
>TRBJ1-1|TRBV14
ASSQHLPRGDTEAF
>TRBJ2-2|TRBV11-3
ASSLLPGTGELF
>TRBJ2-1|TRBV5-1
ASSSSGYNEQF
>TRBJ1-2|TRBV14
ASSHRTGTRPNAGYT
>TRBJ1-1|TRBV15
ATSRAGSPMNTEAF
>TRBJ1-2|TRBV24-1
ATSDATGVGNYGYT
>TRBJ1-1|TRBV28
ASTSLSGAF
>TRBJ2-7|TRBV24-1
ATSDWGQGENEQY
>TRBJ1-2|TRBV6-4
ASSDEGQGNYGYT
>TRBJ1-2|TRBV28
ASSLPAYGYT
>TRBJ1-5|TRBV7-8
ASSLGSTTNQPQH
>TRBJ1-6|TRBV13
ASSSGGALNSPLH
>TRBJ2-1|TRBV6-1
ASSDRTSGSPREQF
>TRBJ2-1|TRBV3-1/TRBV3-2
ASTRGIAQNRDEQF
>TRBJ1-6|TRBV28
ASSPGGSNSPLH
>TRBJ1-3|TRBV7-8
ASSPIISGNTIY
>TRBJ2-1|TRBV19
ASTLTPGTSGRNLYRNRVNEQF
>TRBJ1-3|TRBV5-1
ASSFDRADGGNTIY
>TRBJ2-3|TRBV10-3
AIRGAVSTDTQY
>TRBJ2-3|TRBV7-2
ASSLENSGDTQY
>TRBJ1-6|TRBV28
ASRPGQGGSPLH
>TRBJ1-4|TRBV30
AWSVQGDEKLF
>TRBJ1-3|TRBV11-3
ASSNYRVSGNTIY
>TRBJ1-2|TRBV7-2
ASSLGNSGYGYT
>TRBJ1-4|TRBV3-1/TRBV3-2
ASSPPGIRNEKLF
>TRBJ1-2|TRBV11-2
ASSLRRGADKPYGYT
>TRBJ1-5|TRBV25-1
ASTIGITDRSSNQPQH
>TRBJ2-7|TRBV2
ASSGPGWGSYEQY
>TRBJ2-3|TRBV3-1/TRBV3-2
ASRPTSGRITDTQY
>TRBJ2-5|TRBV5-3
ARSAFGVTQETQY
>TRBJ1-2|TRBV5-6
ASSPATSGTQDRYGYT
>TRBJ2-2|TRBV15
ATSRDVGATGELF
>TRBJ2-2|TRBV27
ASSFIQGGRNTGELF
>TRBJ2-5|TRBV18
ASSRTRPETQY
>TRBJ2-2|TRBV5-1
ASSLVATNTGELF
>TRBJ2-2|TRBV10-3
AISAGNGLVGELF
>TRBJ2-7|TRBV7-3
ASSPFLVTSYEQY
>TRBJ2-5|TRBV28
ASSLPSLETQY
>TRBJ1-6|TRBV6-5
ASRSSGGNGSPLH
>TRBJ1-5|TRBV27
ASSFLSAGNQPQH
>TRBJ2-7|TRBV7-6
ASSLDRRYEQY
>TRBJ2-7|TRBV18
ASSPPTYEQY
>TRBJ2-5|TRBV5-1
ASSSGTMQETQY